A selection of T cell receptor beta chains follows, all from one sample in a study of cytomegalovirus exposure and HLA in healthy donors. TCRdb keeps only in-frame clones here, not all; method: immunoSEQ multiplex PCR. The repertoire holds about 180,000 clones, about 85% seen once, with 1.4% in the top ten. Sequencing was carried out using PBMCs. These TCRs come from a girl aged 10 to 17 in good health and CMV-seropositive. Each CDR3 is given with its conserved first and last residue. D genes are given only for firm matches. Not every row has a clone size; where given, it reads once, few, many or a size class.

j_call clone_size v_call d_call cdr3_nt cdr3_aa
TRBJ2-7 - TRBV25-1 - TGTGCCAGCGGAGAGGTGAGCAGCCTCTCTGGCGAGCAGTACTTC CASGEVSSLSGEQYF
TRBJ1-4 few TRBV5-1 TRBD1 TGCGCCAGCAGCTTGGCCGGGACAGGGAATGAAAAACTGTTTTTT CASSLAGTGNEKLFF
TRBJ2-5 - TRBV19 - TGTGCCAGTAGCGGACAACCTCAAGAGACCCAGTACTTC CASSGQPQETQYF
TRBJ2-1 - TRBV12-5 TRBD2 TGTGCTAGTGGTTTGGGACTAGCGGGATACAATGAGCAGTTCTTC CASGLGLAGYNEQFF
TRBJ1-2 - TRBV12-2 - TGTGCAAGTCGAACTGGTGGTGGCTACACCTTC CASRTGGGYTF
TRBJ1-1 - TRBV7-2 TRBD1 TGTGCCAGCAGCCTGACCGGGACAGGGACCACTGAAGCTTTCTTT CASSLTGTGTTEAFF
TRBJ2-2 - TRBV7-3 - TGTGCCAGCAGCTTAAATGTGGGACAAAACACCGGGGAGCTGTTTTTT CASSLNVGQNTGELFF
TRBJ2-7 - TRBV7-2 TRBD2 TGTGCCAGCAGCCCCCGAATTAGCGGGATGTCCTACGAGCAGTACTTC CASSPRISGMSYEQYF
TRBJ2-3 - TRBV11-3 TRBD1 TGTGCCAGCAGCCCGGGACAGTTCACAGATACGCAGTATTTT CASSPGQFTDTQYF
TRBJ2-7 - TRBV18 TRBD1 TGTGCCAGCTCATCTCACAGGGGAGAAGGCTACGAGCAGTACTTC CASSSHRGEGYEQYF
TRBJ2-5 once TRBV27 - TGTGCCAGCAGTTTATTTGAGGAAGAGACCCAGTACTTC CASSLFEEETQYF
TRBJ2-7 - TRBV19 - TGTGCCAGTACGAGGGGCACGGACAGAGAATACGAGCAGTACTTC CASTRGTDREYEQYF
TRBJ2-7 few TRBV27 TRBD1 TGTGCCACGAGGACAGGGAGCTCCTACGAGCAGTACTTC CATRTGSSYEQYF
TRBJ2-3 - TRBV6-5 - TGTGCCAGCAAGCAGGGGCCAGATACGCAGTATTTT CASKQGPDTQYF
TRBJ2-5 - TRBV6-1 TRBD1 TGTGCCAGCAGTTTACAGGGGAAAGAGACCCAGTACTTC CASSLQGKETQYF
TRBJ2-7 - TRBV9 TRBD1 TGTGCCAGCAGCGGACAGGGGTCTACCTACGAGCAGTACTTC CASSGQGSTYEQYF
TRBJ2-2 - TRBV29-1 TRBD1 TGCAGCTTAGACAGGGGGTCGAGCACCGGGGAGCTGTTTTTT CSLDRGSSTGELFF
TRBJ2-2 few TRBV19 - TGTGCCAGTAGTAGAGGTACGGAGAACACCGGGGAGCTGTTTTTT CASSRGTENTGELFF
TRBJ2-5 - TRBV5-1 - TGCGCCAGCAGCTATCGGGAGACCCAGTACTTC CASSYRETQYF
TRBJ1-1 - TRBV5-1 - TGCGCCAGCAGCTTCGGCAGGGGACGACCGATGAACACTGAAGCTTTCTTT CASSFGRGRPMNTEAFF
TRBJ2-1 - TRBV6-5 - TGTGCCAGCAGTTACTCGGACAGCCGGGATGAGCAGTTCTTC CASSYSDSRDEQFF
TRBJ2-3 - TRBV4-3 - TGCGCCAGCAGCCCAGGGCGGGAAGTAGATACGCAGTATTTT CASSPGREVDTQYF
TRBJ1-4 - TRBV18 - TGTGCCAGCTCACCATGGCGGATGGCTAATGAAAAACTGTTTTTT CASSPWRMANEKLFF
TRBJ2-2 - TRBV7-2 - TGTGCCAGCAGCTTAGCGTTTCGGACAGTTACCGGGGAGCTGTTTTTT CASSLAFRTVTGELFF
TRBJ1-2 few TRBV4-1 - TGCGCCAGCAGCCACGCAACTCTTAATGGCTACACCTTC CASSHATLNGYTF
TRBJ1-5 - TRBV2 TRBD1 TGTGCCAGCAAACTCGAGGGGGCAGGAAATCAGCCCCAGCATTTT CASKLEGAGNQPQHF
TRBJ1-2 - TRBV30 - TGTGCCTGGAGTGGGGCCCGCCAAGGCTATGGCTACACCTTC CAWSGARQGYGYTF
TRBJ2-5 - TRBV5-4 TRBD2 TGTGCCAGCAGCTTGGTCGGACTAGCGGAAGAGACCCAGTACTTC CASSLVGLAEETQYF
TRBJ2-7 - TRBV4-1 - TGCGCCAGCAGCTCGCGGAATAACTACGAGCAGTACTTC CASSSRNNYEQYF
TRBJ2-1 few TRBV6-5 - TGTGCCAGCAGTTCCCCTTGGGGGCGGGAGTTAAATGAGCAGTTCTTC CASSSPWGRELNEQFF
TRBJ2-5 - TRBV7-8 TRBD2 TGTGCCAGCAGCACCGCTAGCGGGATAAGATTAGAGACCCAGTACTTC CASSTASGIRLETQYF
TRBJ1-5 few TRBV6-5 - TGTGCCAGCAGTTTAAAGGGGTTCGGCAATCAGCCCCAGCATTTT CASSLKGFGNQPQHF
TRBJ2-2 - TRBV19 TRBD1 TGTGCCAGTAGTATAGTTGGGTCGGACAGGGGAACCGGGGAGCTGTTTTTT CASSIVGSDRGTGELFF
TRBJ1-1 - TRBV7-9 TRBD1 TGTGCCAGCAGCTCCAGACAGGGAGTGAACACTGAAGCTTTCTTT CASSSRQGVNTEAFF
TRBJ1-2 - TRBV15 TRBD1 TGTGCCACCAGCAGGGTGGGACAGGCTGACTATGGCTACACCTTC CATSRVGQADYGYTF
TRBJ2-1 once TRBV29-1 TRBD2 TGCAGCGTTGTGGCTAGCGGAACCCATTCCCCCTCCTACAATGAGCAGTTCTTC CSVVASGTHSPSYNEQFF
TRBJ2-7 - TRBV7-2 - TGTGCCAGCAGCTTAGTTCCCGACAGGTCCTACGAGCAGTACTTC CASSLVPDRSYEQYF
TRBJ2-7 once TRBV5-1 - TGCGCCAGCAGCTCCTATTCGGAGTCCTACGAGCAGTACTTC CASSSYSESYEQYF
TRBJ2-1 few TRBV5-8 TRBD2 TGTGCCAGCAGCCGCGGAAAGCGGGAGACCTACAATGAGCAGTTCTTC CASSRGKRETYNEQFF
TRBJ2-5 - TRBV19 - TGTGCCAGTAGTATTAGACTGACGGAAGAGACCCAGTACTTC CASSIRLTEETQYF
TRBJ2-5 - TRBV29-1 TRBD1 TGCAGCGTTTCCACAGGGGGCTTAGAGACCCAGTACTTC CSVSTGGLETQYF
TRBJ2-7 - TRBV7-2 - TGTGCCAGCAGCTTAACCGGCGAGCAGTACTTC CASSLTGEQYF
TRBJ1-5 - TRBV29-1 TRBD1 TGCAGCGCTGGGGCAGGGGGCGGTCAGCCCCAGCATTTT CSAGAGGGQPQHF
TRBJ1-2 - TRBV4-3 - TGCGCCAGCAGCCAAGATAATTGGGAGAACTATGGCTACACCTTC CASSQDNWENYGYTF
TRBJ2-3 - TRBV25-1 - TGTGCCAGCACCCTAGGAGGGGCGGGCACAGATACGCAGTATTTT CASTLGGAGTDTQYF
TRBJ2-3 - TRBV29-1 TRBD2 TGCAGCGCGCCCTGGGGGGGTAGCTCAGATACGCAGTATTTT CSAPWGGSSDTQYF
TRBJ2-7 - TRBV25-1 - TGTGCCAGCAGTGAAGTAATAGCGTACGAGCAGTACTTC CASSEVIAYEQYF
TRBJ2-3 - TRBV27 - TGTGCCAGCAGTTTTTTTGGCAACACAGATACGCAGTATTTT CASSFFGNTDTQYF
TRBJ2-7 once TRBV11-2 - TGTGCCAGCAGCTTAGATCAGAATCAGGGCGGGGCGGGGGAGCAGTACTTC CASSLDQNQGGAGEQYF
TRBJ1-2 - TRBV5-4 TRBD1 TGTGCCAGCAGCGCGCAAGGAGCCGGGACAGTCCCTGGCTACACCTTC CASSAQGAGTVPGYTF
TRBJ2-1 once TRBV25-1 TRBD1 TGTGCCAGCTCCGGGACAGTTCCTAACTCCTACAATGAGCAGTTCTTC CASSGTVPNSYNEQFF